The present TCR beta chain was sequenced within a study of blood T cell repertoires in COVID-19. Study context: Italy, Spain and the United States were the sources of the convalescent and acute COVID-19 samples. From T cells, B-cell-depleted T cells, or PBMCs came the material, which was cDNA or gDNA.

Per the original methods: For nucleated cells, counts were estimated from reference gene primer amplification. TCRdb keeps only in-frame clones here, not all; method: immunoSEQ multiplex PCR. Clonal size and the V and J genes are those of that table, whereas D and trimming came from the DNA. The sample records 15,000 to 20,000 clones, more than 70% being singletons. Germline loops: CDR1 MDHEN, CDR2 SYDVKM. The V gene end was trimmed by 5 bases and the J gene end by 0 bases; junction bases not matched to a gene: 7. CDR3 length: 15 amino acids. The rearrangement uses TRBV28 and TRBJ2-7, with TRBD1 matching over 7 bases. This TCR derives from a human donor in a cohort sampled during active COVID-19. What was sequenced was peripheral blood. The CDR3 coding sequence is TGTGCCAGCAGTACCAGGGGGTTAGGCTCCTACGAGCAGTACTTC. Translation: CASSTRGLGSYEQYF.